A single sample gave rise to the 26 T cell receptor beta chains below, sequenced in a study of glioma-infiltrating T cells. Amplification of TCR alpha and beta CDR3 regions from RNA used iRepertoire nested multiplex PCR. TCRdb processed the multiplex PCR reads anew with MiXCR; each CDR3 protein has one entry. This table has roughly 130,000 distinct CDR3 sequences, around a quarter appearing once. Sequenced: glioma tissue, nonneoplastic brain tissue, or PBMCs (not recorded which). These receptors were collected from a human donor with low-grade glioma or glioblastoma, undergoing nonglioma brain surgery, or in good health (not recorded which).

J is TRBJ2-6 and V is TRBV6-1; D possibly uses TRBD1 or TRBD2 (6 bases each). Germline CDR1 is MNHNS and CDR2 is SASEGT. The CDR3 contains 17 residues. Deletions cut 6 bases from V and 2 bases from J, with 17 bases between. CDR3 region: CASSPRGLITGANVLTF. DNA of the CDR3: TGTGCCAGCAGCCCCAGGGGACTGATTACTGGGGCCAACGTCCTGACTTTC.

This clonotype was counted many times. The chain is built from TRBV6-1 and TRBJ1-1, with TRBD1 matching 9 bases. The CDR3 has 15 amino acids. Per germline, CDR1 MNHNS and CDR2 SASEGT. Trimming removed 5 bases from V and 5 bases from J; junction bases left unmatched: 9. CDR3 sequence (DNA): TGTGCCAGCAGTCCAGGGACAGGGCCAACAACTGAAGCTTTCTTT. Amino acids: CASSPGTGPTTEAFF.

The chain carries TRBV5-1 and TRBJ2-5, with D possibly matching TRBD2 (5 bases). CDR3 length: 14 residues. The germline V gene encodes CDR1 SGHRS and CDR2 YFSETQ. Trimming left V 4 bases short and J 3 bases short, with 13 bases between. CDR3 sequence reads: CASSPGLVEETQYF. The CDR3, as DNA: TGCGCCAGCAGCCCCGGACTTGTCGAAGAGACCCAGTACTTC.

The V gene is TRBV7-3, the J gene TRBJ1-1, with TRBD1 identical over 7 bases. The CDR3 has 18 residues. J lost 1 base, V lost 1 base, and 12 bases had no gene match. Germline V CDR1 and CDR2: SGHTA, FQGTGA. The CDR3 protein is CASSLILDRVISNTEAFF. For the CDR3, the DNA is TGTGCCAGCAGCTTAATTCTCGACAGGGTGATCTCGAACACTGAAGCTTTCTTT.

A few counts support this clonotype. This chain links TRBV12-3 or TRBV12-4 with TRBJ1-1; 7 nucleotides line up with TRBD1. The CDR3 is 14 amino acids. Unmatched junction bases numbered 7, after V lost 8 bases and J lost 1 base. CDR3 in DNA: TGTGCCAGCCTGACAGGGTGGGAGAACACTGAAGCTTTCTTT. It codes for CASLTGWENTEAFF.

The genes are TRBV7-9 and TRBJ2-1; D remains unclear. Per germline, CDR1 SEHNR and CDR2 FQNEAQ (reference sequence). Trimming pared 1 base from V and 5 bases from J, leaving 9 bases between. The CDR3 totals 14 residues. DNA for the CDR3: TGTGCCAGCAGCTTAGTCGTCGTGAACAATGAGCAGTTCTTC. As protein: CASSLVVVNNEQFF. The complete variable domain, with remaining parts taken from reference TRBV7-9 and TRBJ2-1, reads DTGVSQNPRHKITKRGQNVTFRCDPISEHNRLYWYRQTLGQGPEFLTYFQNEAQLEKSRLLSDRFSAERPKGSFSTLEIQRTEQGDSAMYLCASSLVVVNNEQFFGPGTRLTVL.

This chain uses TRBV28 with TRBJ1-3, with D maybe TRBD1 (5 bases). The CDR3 runs 15 residues. V lost 7 bases to trimming and J lost 10 bases, with 23 bases between them. From germline, CDR1 is MDHEN and CDR2 SYDVKM. The CDR3 bases are TGTGCCAGCACCACCCGACATTCCGGGGGGGGAACCATATATTTT. Translating it yields CASTTRHSGGGTIYF.

The CDR3 here is CARTTREGTGELFF. DNA for the CDR3: TGTGCCAGGACCACCAGGGAAGGCACCGGGGAGCTGTTTTTT. The rearrangement links TRBV6-4 to TRBJ2-2; tentative D call: TRBD1 (5 bases). CDR3 length: 14 amino acids. The germline CDR1 and CDR2 sequences are MRHNA and SNTAGT. V lost 9 bases, J lost 4 bases, and 15 bases lay in between.

This clonotype was counted ten times or more. V is TRBV20-1 and J is TRBJ1-1; D perhaps matches TRBD1 (5 bases). V was shortened by 2 bases and J by 2 bases, with 9 bases between the two germline ends. Germline V gives CDR1 DFQATT, CDR2 SNEGSKA (reference sequence). The CDR3 is 13 amino acids. The CDR3 protein is CSARSRANTEAFF. DNA for the CDR3: TGCAGTGCTAGATCCAGGGCCAACACTGAAGCTTTCTTT.

CDR3 DNA: TGTGCCAGCAGTGTGCCCAGGACCGTGCACTACAATGAGCAGTTCTTC. It yields the protein CASSVPRTVHYNEQFF. This chain uses TRBV7-2 with TRBJ2-1; D gene unclear. V was clipped by 6 bases and J by 3 bases, with 18 bases between them. CDR1 SGHTA and CDR2 FQGNSA come from the germline V gene. The CDR3 totals 16 residues. The whole variable domain, remainder taken from reference TRBV7-2 and TRBJ2-1, is GAGVSQSPSNKVTEKGKDVELRCDPISGHTALYWYRQSLGQGLEFLIYFQGNSAPDKSGLPSDRFSAERTGGSVSTLTIQRTQQEDSAVYLCASSVPRTVHYNEQFFGPGTRLTVL.

The V call is TRBV10-2, the J call TRBJ2-5; perhaps TRBD2 as D (7 bases). The V end lost 10 bases, the J end lost 3 bases, and 18 bases lay between the germline ends. The CDR3 runs 14 residues. The germline V gene encodes CDR1 WSHSY and CDR2 SAAADI. The CDR3 loop is CATREGGAKETQYF. CDR3 in DNA: TGCGCCACCCGCGAAGGGGGGGCAAAAGAGACCCAGTACTTC.

This clonotype has just a few counts. V usage is TRBV24-1 and J usage is TRBJ2-6, with 7 bases fitting TRBD1. There are 17 residues in the CDR3. The V gene end was trimmed by 10 bases and the J gene end by 0 bases; junction bases not matched to a gene: 11. Germline CDR1 reads KGHDR; CDR2 reads SFDVKD. This chain's CDR3 is CATAPGQPSSGANVLTF. In DNA form, the CDR3 reads TGTGCCACGGCACCGGGACAGCCTTCCTCTGGGGCCAACGTCCTGACTTTC.

The rearrangement joins TRBV5-4 to TRBJ2-3; maybe TRBD1 (8 bases). Per the germline V gene, CDR1 is SGHNT and CDR2 is YYREEE (reference sequence). There are 15 residues in the CDR3. V was trimmed by 4 bases and J by 6 bases, leaving 18 bases between them. As DNA, the CDR3 is TGTGCCAGCAGCACCAGGACAGGGAGGGGTGATACGCAGTATTTT. It encodes CASSTRTGRGDTQYF.

This clonotype was picked up a small number of times. The chain links TRBV28 to TRBJ1-1; 7 positions agree with TRBD1. CDR3 length equals 15 residues. V lost 2 bases, J lost 4 bases, and 7 bases stayed unmatched. The germline V gene encodes CDR1 MDHEN and CDR2 SYDVKM. CDR3 loop: CASSLPRQGGTEAFF. The CDR3, as DNA: TGTGCCAGCAGTTTACCAAGACAGGGAGGCACTGAAGCTTTCTTT.

This clonotype appeared a few times. The genes are TRBV4-1 and TRBJ1-1, with 8 bases identical to TRBD1. V lost 4 bases and J lost 5; bases outside the gene matches: 6. Germline V gene sequence: CDR1 MGHRA, CDR2 YSYEKL. The CDR3 loop spans 14 amino acids. The CDR3 here is CASSPGQDVTEAFF. The CDR3, as DNA: TGCGCCAGCAGCCCGGGACAGGATGTAACTGAAGCTTTCTTT.

Comments on this clonotype: A much larger clone lies a single base off, so this may be a read error. No conserved phenylalanine or tryptophan ends this CDR3, so it is likely a read error. This chain joins TRBV6-1 and TRBJ1-1, with D possibly being TRBD1 (5 bases). V lost 0 bases and J lost 10, with 12 bases in between. CDR1 is MNHNS and CDR2 is SASEGT in the germline V gene. The CDR3 covers 13 residues. The CDR3 nucleotides are TGTGCCAGCAGTGAAGCGGGTGATGGGGGAGCTTTCCTT. As protein: CASSEAGDGGAFL.

This clonotype was found a few times. The V gene is TRBV7-2, the J gene TRBJ1-4, with unresolved D. The CDR3 is made up of 16 amino acids. V lost 3 bases and J 5 bases, leaving 16 bases between the germline ends. Germline V gives CDR1 SGHTA, CDR2 FQGNSA. CDR3 in DNA: TGTGCCAGCAGCTTTCTAGGGCCGATAAGCAATGAAAAACTGTTTTTT. This encodes CASSFLGPISNEKLFF.

A few counts support this clonotype. V is TRBV7-2 and J is TRBJ1-6; D gene ambiguous. The CDR3 length is 15 residues. V was pared by 11 bases and J by 3 bases, with 17 bases between. CDR1 and CDR2 from the germline V gene are SGHTA and FQGNSA. CDR3 coding DNA: TGTGCCGGAGGGAAGGAGACTGTCTATAATTCACCCCTCCACTTT. Amino acids: CAGGKETVYNSPLHF. Together with reference TRBV7-2 and TRBJ1-6, the CDR3 gives the full variable domain: GAGVSQSPSNKVTEKGKDVELRCDPISGHTALYWYRQSLGQGLEFLIYFQGNSAPDKSGLPSDRFSAERTGGSVSTLTIQRTQQEDSAVYLCAGGKETVYNSPLHFGNGTRLTVT.

Many counts were recorded for this clonotype. This chain links TRBV6-1 with TRBJ2-1, with D possibly TRBD1 on 6 matching bases. V lost 5 bases and J 7 bases, leaving 21 bases between the germline ends. The CDR3 length is 16 residues. Per the germline V gene, CDR1 is MNHNS and CDR2 is SASEGT. In nucleotides, the CDR3 is TGTGCCAGCAGTTCCCACTCCGGGACAACTGGAAATGAGCAGTTCTTC. It is translated as CASSSHSGTTGNEQFF.

This clonotype was observed a handful of times. V is TRBV3-1 and J is TRBJ2-7, with 8 bases lining up with TRBD1. Germline CDR1 is LGHDT and CDR2 is YNNKEL (reference sequence). V lost 6 bases to trimming and J lost 7 bases; unmatched junction nucleotides: 11. There are 14 residues in the CDR3. CDR3 amino acids: CASSPGGRLEEQYV. DNA of the CDR3: TGTGCCAGCAGTCCAGGGGGCAGGTTGGAAGAGCAGTACGTC.

The J gene is TRBJ2-5, the V gene TRBV14; 7 bases match TRBD1. The J segment lost 5 bases and the V segment lost 1 base, leaving 10 bases of the junction unmatched. Per the germline V gene, CDR1 is SGHDN and CDR2 is FVKESK. The CDR3 sequence is 16 residues long. The CDR3 sequence is CASSQVGQGVLETQYF. DNA for the CDR3: TGTGCCAGCAGCCAAGTTGGGCAGGGGGTCTTGGAGACCCAGTACTTC.

This clonotype was seen ten or more times. In DNA, the CDR3 is TGTGCCAGCAGACTCAGGGGGCAGGGCTATGGCTACACCTTC. It yields the protein CASRLRGQGYGYTF. The chain couples TRBV6-1 to TRBJ1-2; 8 bases align to TRBD1. This CDR3 has 14 amino acids. The J segment lost 4 bases and the V segment lost 6 bases, leaving 7 bases of the junction unmatched. Germline V gene sequence: CDR1 MNHNS, CDR2 SASEGT.

Only a few counts were recorded for this clonotype. A read error is possible here, since a much larger clone lies one base away. The chain couples TRBV25-1 to TRBJ1-4, with a possible D match to TRBD1 (5 bases). The ends were cut back, 6 bases at V and 5 bases at J, with 10 bases in the middle. The CDR3 contains 13 residues. Germline values: CDR1 MGHDK, CDR2 SYGVNS. DNA of the CDR3: TGTGCCAGCAGAGGAGAGGGGAATGAAAAACTGTTTTTT. This translates into CASRGEGNEKLFF.

This clonotype was counted only a few times. The rearrangement joins TRBV7-9 to TRBJ2-1, with D possibly matching TRBD1 (6 bases). The length of the CDR3 is 15 residues. V lost 3 bases and J 2 bases, leaving 11 bases between the germline ends. CDR1 is SEHNR and CDR2 is FQNEAQ in the germline V gene (reference sequence). The CDR3 reads CASSFSGTTYNEQFF. The CDR3 DNA sequence: TGTGCCAGCAGCTTTTCCGGGACAACCTACAATGAGCAGTTCTTC.

CDR3 protein: CASSATNPGRYNEQFF. CDR3 DNA: TGTGCCAGCAGCGCCACAAACCCGGGACGCTACAATGAGCAGTTCTTC. This chain links TRBV7-2 with TRBJ2-1; D is perhaps TRBD1 or TRBD2 (5 bases each). From germline, CDR1 is SGHTA and CDR2 FQGNSA. Trimming removed 5 bases from V and 3 bases from J, with 17 bases in between. This CDR3 contains 16 residues.

This clonotype was counted many times. This chain uses TRBV6-1 with TRBJ1-1, with 9 positions matching TRBD1. Germline V gives CDR1 MNHNS, CDR2 SASEGT. V lost 5 bases and J lost 3; bases outside the gene matches: 7. The CDR3 loop spans 15 amino acids. CDR3 amino acids: CASSRDRAKHTEAFF. The CDR3 DNA reads as TGTGCCAGCAGTAGGGACAGGGCAAAGCACACTGAAGCTTTCTTT.